This T cell receptor (beta chain) derives from a study of CD8 T cells in ankylosing spondylitis. Overall study findings and caveats: Several of the motif variants were reported before in synovial fluid and blood from reactive arthritis. Within ankylosing spondylitis blood, a TCR beta motif made up of eight highly homologous variants appeared to be characteristic.

This clonotype showed up just a few times. What it binds is not known. TCRdb itself ran the 5' RACE reads through MiXCR, one entry per CDR3 protein. The repertoire holds around 770,000 distinct CDR3 sequences, with 10% to 15% as singletons. This CDR3 comprises 13 residues. Looked up from germline, CDR1 is SGHVS and CDR2 is FQNEAQ. Trimming removed 5 bases from V and 10 bases from J; junction bases left unmatched: 6. The rearrangement joins TRBV7-8 to TRBJ2-1; 9 nucleotides align to TRBD2. The sequence came from a male donor with ankylosing spondylitis. Sequencing was performed on blood, either unsorted or a sorted T cell fraction (not recorded which). The CDR3 sequence: CASSTLAGEEQFF. The CDR3 DNA sequence: TGTGCCAGCAGCACGTTAGCGGGAGAGGAGCAGTTCTTC.